Below are 13 T cell receptor beta chains sequenced from a single sample in a study of Graves' ophthalmopathy and Graves' hyperthyroidism. RNA transcripts provided the template for amplifying TCR beta CDR3 regions. Scientists carried out first-round RT-PCR using HTBI primers and then a second-round multiplex PCR. TCRdb recomputed calls from the multiplex PCR reads with MiXCR, one row per CDR3 protein. The profile shows about 480,000 distinct CDR3 sequences, approximately 15% of them singletons. Sequencing was carried out using blood. The receptors shown here come from a woman in her 30s with Graves' ophthalmopathy.

This chain connects TRBV11-2 to TRBJ1-3, with D hard to call. Looked up from germline, CDR1 is SGHAT and CDR2 is FQNNGV. The germline V and J ends were trimmed by 3 bases and 0 bases, with 9 bases remaining between them. CDR3 length: 15 residues. CDR3 residues: CASSFEARSGNTIYF. The CDR3 DNA follows: TGTGCCAGCAGCTTTGAGGCCCGCTCTGGAAACACCATATATTTT.

This clonotype was recorded at least ten times. V is TRBV6-2 or TRBV6-3 and J is TRBJ1-5, with D possibly being TRBD1 (6 bases). Germline CDR1 and CDR2: MNHEY and SVGEGT. CDR3 length: 15 residues. V gave up 6 bases and J gave up 6 bases, with 18 bases separating them. CDR3 in amino acids: CASSMLQGRPQPQHF. The CDR3 DNA sequence: TGTGCCAGCAGCATGCTACAGGGAAGGCCTCAGCCCCAGCATTTT.

This clonotype was counted a few times. The V call is TRBV5-4, the J call TRBJ2-5; D gene unclear. Germline V gives CDR1 SGHNT, CDR2 YYREEE (reference sequence). Trimming took 5 bases from V and 1 from J, leaving 9 bases between them. The CDR3 consists of 13 residues. CDR3 in amino acids: CASSKEPQETQYF. The CDR3 DNA is TGTGCCAGCAGTAAGGAGCCCCAAGAGACCCAGTACTTC.

This clonotype was seen a few times. The V and J genes are TRBV4-1 and TRBJ1-1, with a weak D call TRBD1 (5 bases). The V end lost 2 bases, the J end lost 7 bases, and 14 bases lay between the germline ends. The length of the CDR3 is 14 residues. Germline V gene sequence: CDR1 MGHRA, CDR2 YSYEKL. CDR3 DNA: TGCGCCAGCAGCCAAATTACGGGACGGTATGAAGCTTTCTTT. This translates into CASSQITGRYEAFF.

This clonotype was detected ten times or more. V gene TRBV20-1 combines with J gene TRBJ2-7; D is unclear. CDR1 and CDR2 (germline): DFQATT, SNEGSKA (reference sequence). This CDR3 has 13 residues. Trimming removed 3 bases at V and 0 bases at J, with 9 bases between. CDR3 bases: TGCAGTGCTAGCACTCCCAGCTCCTACGAGCAGTACTTC. Translation: CSASTPSSYEQYF.

This clonotype was seen ten or more times. This sequence joins TRBV6-1 and TRBJ1-1; D uncertain. V dropped 1 base and J dropped 9 bases, with 9 bases sitting between them. This CDR3 comprises 12 residues. CDR1 MNHNS and CDR2 SASEGT come from the germline V gene. CDR3 nucleotides: TGTGCCAGCAGTGAAGTGGCAAAGAAAGCTTTCTTT. Translated: CASSEVAKKAFF.

This clonotype was seen many times. The chain carries TRBV12-3 or TRBV12-4 and TRBJ2-7; D uncertain. The length of the CDR3 is 14 residues. Between the trimmed V and J ends, which lost 2 bases and 1 base, there was a span of 9 bases. The CDR3 sequence is CASSLSGVSYEQYF. The CDR3 DNA reads TGTGCCAGCAGTTTAAGTGGAGTATCCTACGAGCAGTACTTC.

This chain links TRBV25-1 with TRBJ2-7; TRBD1 agrees at 9 bases. Germline lookup yields CDR1 MGHDK and CDR2 SYGVNS. The CDR3 sequence is 14 residues long. Germline trimming cut 2 bases from V and 5 bases from J; bases unmatched to any gene: 4. The CDR3 spells CASSEQDRGNEQYF. In DNA, the CDR3 is TGTGCCAGCAGTGAACAAGACAGGGGGAACGAGCAGTACTTC.

A few counts support this clonotype. The rearrangement links TRBV29-1 to TRBJ2-2; 7 nucleotides line up with TRBD1. The J segment lost 3 bases and the V segment lost 6 bases, leaving 4 bases of the junction unmatched. CDR1 is SQVTM, CDR2 ANQGSEA, per germline. The CDR3 is made up of 13 amino acids. Written as DNA, the CDR3 is TGCAGCGTGGGACAGCCGTACACCGGGGAGCTGTTTTTT. It encodes CSVGQPYTGELFF.

This clonotype was picked up a small number of times. The gene calls are TRBV30 and TRBJ1-2; D may be TRBD1 (5 bases). V was pared by 7 bases and J by 1 base, with 10 bases between. This CDR3 region has 12 residues. Germline assignment: CDR1 GTSNPN and CDR2 SVGIG (reference sequence). CDR3 sequence: CASTEFNYGYTF. The CDR3 bases are TGTGCCTCGACAGAGTTTAACTATGGCTACACCTTC. Variable domain in full (rest from reference TRBV30 and TRBJ1-2): SQTIHQWPATLVQPVGSPLSLECTVEGTSNPNLYWYRQAAGRGLQLLFYSVGIGQISSEVPQNLSASRPQDRQFILSSKKLLLSDSGFYLCASTEFNYGYTFGSGTRLTVV.

This clonotype occurred many times. J is TRBJ1-5 and V is TRBV12-5; 11 bases match TRBD1. J gave up 6 bases and V 5 bases, and 3 bases lay outside the gene matches. This CDR3 is 14 amino acids long. The V gene's germline CDR1 is LGHNT and CDR2 FRNRAP. CDR3 sequence: CASGQDRGLQPQHF. CDR3 nucleotides: TGTGCTAGTGGTCAGGACAGGGGGCTTCAGCCCCAGCATTTT.

This clonotype came up many times. The V gene is TRBV5-6, the J gene TRBJ2-5, with a possible D match to TRBD1 (6 bases). This CDR3 region has 13 residues. The germline V and J ends were trimmed by 5 bases and 7 bases, with 15 bases remaining between them. CDR1 SGHDT and CDR2 YYEEEE come from the germline V gene. Here the CDR3 DNA reads TGTGCCAGCAGTATCTCAGGGGTGGGGACCCAGTACTTC. This sequence encodes CASSISGVGTQYF.

This clonotype was picked up many times. This chain joins TRBV19 and TRBJ1-5, with TRBD1 matching over 7 bases. The CDR3 runs to 13 residues. V lost 5 bases to trimming and J lost 4 bases; unmatched junction nucleotides: 2. CDR1 and CDR2 from the germline V gene are LNHDA and SQIVND (reference sequence). CDR3 region: CASSADRNQPQHF. The CDR3 nucleotides read TGTGCCAGTAGTGCGGACAGGAATCAGCCCCAGCATTTT.